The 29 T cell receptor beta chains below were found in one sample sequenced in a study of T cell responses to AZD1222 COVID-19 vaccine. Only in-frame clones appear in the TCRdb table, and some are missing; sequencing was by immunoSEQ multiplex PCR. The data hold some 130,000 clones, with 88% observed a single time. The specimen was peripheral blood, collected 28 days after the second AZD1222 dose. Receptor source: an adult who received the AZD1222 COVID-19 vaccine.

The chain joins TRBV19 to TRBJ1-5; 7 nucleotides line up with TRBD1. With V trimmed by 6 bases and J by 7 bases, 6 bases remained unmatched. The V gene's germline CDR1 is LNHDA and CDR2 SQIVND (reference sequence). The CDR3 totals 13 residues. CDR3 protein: CASSFDRDQPQHF. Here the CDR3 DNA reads TGTGCCAGTAGCTTCGACAGGGACCAGCCCCAGCATTTT.

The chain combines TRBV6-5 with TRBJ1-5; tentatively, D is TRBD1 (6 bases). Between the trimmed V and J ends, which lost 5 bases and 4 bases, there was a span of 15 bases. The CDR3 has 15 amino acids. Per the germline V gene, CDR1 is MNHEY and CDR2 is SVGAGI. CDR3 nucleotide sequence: TGTGCCAGCAGTCCAAGACAGGCGGGTAATCAGCCCCAGCATTTT. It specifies CASSPRQAGNQPQHF.

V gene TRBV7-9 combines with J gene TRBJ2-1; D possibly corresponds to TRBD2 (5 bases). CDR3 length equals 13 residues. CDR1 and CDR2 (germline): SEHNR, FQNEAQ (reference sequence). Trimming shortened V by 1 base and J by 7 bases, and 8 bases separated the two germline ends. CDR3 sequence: CASSLGTGNEQFF. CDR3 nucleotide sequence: TGTGCCAGCAGCTTAGGAACGGGGAATGAGCAGTTCTTC.

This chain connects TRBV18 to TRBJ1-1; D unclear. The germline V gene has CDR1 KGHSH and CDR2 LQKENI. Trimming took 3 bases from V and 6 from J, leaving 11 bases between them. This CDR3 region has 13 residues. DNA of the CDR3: TGTGCCAGCTCACCTGTAGGGTCATCTGAAGCTTTCTTT. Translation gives CASSPVGSSEAFF. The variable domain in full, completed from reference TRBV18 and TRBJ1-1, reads NAGVMQNPRHLVRRRGQEARLRCSPMKGHSHVYWYRQLPEEGLKFMVYLQKENIIDESGMPKERFSAEFPKEGPSILRIQQVVRGDSAAYFCASSPVGSSEAFFGQGTRLTVV.

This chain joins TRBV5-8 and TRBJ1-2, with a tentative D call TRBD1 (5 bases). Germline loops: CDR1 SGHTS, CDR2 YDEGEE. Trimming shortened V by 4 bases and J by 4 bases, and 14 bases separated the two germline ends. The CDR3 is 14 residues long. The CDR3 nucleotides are TGTGCCAGCAGCGAAGACGGGGGGATCTATGGCTACACCTTC. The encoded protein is CASSEDGGIYGYTF.

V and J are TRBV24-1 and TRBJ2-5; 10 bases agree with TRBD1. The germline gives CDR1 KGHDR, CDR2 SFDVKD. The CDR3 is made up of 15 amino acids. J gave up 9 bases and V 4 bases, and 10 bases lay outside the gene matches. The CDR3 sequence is CATSDSGQGDEAQYF. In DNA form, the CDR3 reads TGTGCCACCAGTGACTCAGGACAGGGGGACGAGGCCCAGTACTTC.

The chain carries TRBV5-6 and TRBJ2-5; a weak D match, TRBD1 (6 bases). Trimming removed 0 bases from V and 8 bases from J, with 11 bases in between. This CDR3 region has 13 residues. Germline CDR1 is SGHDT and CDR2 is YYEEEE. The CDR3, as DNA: TGTGCCAGCAGCTTGGCGCAGGGGTCAACCCAGTACTTC. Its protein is CASSLAQGSTQYF.

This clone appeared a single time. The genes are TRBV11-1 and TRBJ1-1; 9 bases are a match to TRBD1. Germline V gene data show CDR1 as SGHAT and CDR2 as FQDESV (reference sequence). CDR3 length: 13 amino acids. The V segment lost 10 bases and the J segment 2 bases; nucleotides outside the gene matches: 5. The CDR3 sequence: CATHRGLNTEAFF. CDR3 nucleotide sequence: TGTGCCACGCACAGGGGGCTCAACACTGAAGCTTTCTTT.

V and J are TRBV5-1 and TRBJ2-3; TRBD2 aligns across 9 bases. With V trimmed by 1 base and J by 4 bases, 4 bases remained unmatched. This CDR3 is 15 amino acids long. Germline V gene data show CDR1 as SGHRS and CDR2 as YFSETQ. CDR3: CASSLSAGGPDTQYF. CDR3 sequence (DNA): TGCGCCAGCAGCTTGTCGGCGGGAGGGCCAGATACGCAGTATTTT.

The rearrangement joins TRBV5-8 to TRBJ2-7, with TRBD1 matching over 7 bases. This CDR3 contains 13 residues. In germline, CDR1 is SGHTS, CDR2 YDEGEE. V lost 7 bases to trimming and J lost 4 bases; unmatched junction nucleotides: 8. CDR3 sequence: CASSSRDRYEQYF. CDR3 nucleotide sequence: TGTGCCAGCTCGTCCCGGGACAGATACGAGCAGTACTTC.

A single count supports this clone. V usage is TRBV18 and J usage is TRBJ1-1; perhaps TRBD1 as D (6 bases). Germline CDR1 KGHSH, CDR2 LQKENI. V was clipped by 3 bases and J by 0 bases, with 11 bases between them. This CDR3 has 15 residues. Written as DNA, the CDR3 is TGTGCCAGCTCACCGGGGGCAGGGCTGAACACTGAAGCTTTCTTT. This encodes CASSPGAGLNTEAFF.

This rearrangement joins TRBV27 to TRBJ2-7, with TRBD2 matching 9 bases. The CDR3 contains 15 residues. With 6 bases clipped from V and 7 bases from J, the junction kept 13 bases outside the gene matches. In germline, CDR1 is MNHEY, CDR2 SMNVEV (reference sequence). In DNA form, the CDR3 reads TGTGCCAGCAGCCCCTTTAGCGGGAGAGTAAGGGAGCAGTACTTC. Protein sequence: CASSPFSGRVREQYF.

The CDR3 DNA is TGCAGCGTTGATCGGACGCGACAGAACAATGAGCAGTTCTTC. Residues: CSVDRTRQNNEQFF. This chain uses TRBV29-1 with TRBJ2-1, with D possibly matching TRBD1 (5 bases). Germline CDR1 SQVTM, CDR2 ANQGSEA. The CDR3 loop spans 14 amino acids. Trimming took 3 bases from V and 5 from J, leaving 14 bases between them.

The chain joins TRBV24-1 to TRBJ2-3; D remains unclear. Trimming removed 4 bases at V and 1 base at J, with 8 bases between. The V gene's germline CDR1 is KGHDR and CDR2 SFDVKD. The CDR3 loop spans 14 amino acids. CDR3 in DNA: TGTGCCACCAGTGACCCGAGCGGCACAGATACGCAGTATTTT. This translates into CATSDPSGTDTQYF.

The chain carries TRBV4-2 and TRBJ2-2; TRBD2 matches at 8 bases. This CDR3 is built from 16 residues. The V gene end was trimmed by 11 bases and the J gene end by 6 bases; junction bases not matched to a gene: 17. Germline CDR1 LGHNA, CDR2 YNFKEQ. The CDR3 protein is CARTHHRGGWSGELFF. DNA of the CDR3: TGTGCCCGCACCCACCACCGGGGGGGGTGGTCCGGGGAGCTGTTTTTT.

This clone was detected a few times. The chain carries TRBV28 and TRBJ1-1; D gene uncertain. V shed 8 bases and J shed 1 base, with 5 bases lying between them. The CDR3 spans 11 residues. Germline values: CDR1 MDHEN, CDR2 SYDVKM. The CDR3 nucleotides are TGTGCCAGCTCCCCGAACACTGAAGCTTTCTTT. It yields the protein CASSPNTEAFF.

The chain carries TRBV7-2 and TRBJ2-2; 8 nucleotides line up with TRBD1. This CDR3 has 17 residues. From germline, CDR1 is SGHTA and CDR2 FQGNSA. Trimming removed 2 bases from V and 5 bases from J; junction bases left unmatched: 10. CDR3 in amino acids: CASSLSGTGLVTGELFF. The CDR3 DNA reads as TGTGCCAGCAGCTTATCCGGGACAGGTTTGGTTACCGGGGAGCTGTTTTTT.

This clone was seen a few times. The CDR3 DNA is TGTGCCAGCAGCCCCCTCCAGGGCTCCTACAATGAGCAGTTCTTC. As protein: CASSPLQGSYNEQFF. The rearrangement joins TRBV7-3 to TRBJ2-1; D may be TRBD1 (5 bases). The CDR3 covers 15 residues. V shed 5 bases and J shed 0 bases, with 11 bases lying between them. Germline V gene sequence: CDR1 SGHTA, CDR2 FQGTGA. The variable domain in full, completed from reference TRBV7-3 and TRBJ2-1, reads GAGVSQTPSNKVTEKGKYVELRCDPISGHTALYWYRQSLGQGPEFLIYFQGTGAADDSGLPNDRFFAVRPEGSVSTLKIQRTERGDSAVYLCASSPLQGSYNEQFFGPGTRLTVL.

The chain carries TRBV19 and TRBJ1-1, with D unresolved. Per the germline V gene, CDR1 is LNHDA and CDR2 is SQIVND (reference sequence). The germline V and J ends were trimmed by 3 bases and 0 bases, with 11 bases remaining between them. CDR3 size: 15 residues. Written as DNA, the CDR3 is TGTGCCAGTAGTATTGTCCCTTTAATGAACACTGAAGCTTTCTTT. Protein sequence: CASSIVPLMNTEAFF.

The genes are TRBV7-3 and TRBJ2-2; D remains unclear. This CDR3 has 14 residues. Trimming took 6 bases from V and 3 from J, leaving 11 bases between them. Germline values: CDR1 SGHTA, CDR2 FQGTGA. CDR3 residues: CASRPARDTGELFF. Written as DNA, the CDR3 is TGTGCCAGCAGACCTGCTAGGGACACCGGGGAGCTGTTTTTT.

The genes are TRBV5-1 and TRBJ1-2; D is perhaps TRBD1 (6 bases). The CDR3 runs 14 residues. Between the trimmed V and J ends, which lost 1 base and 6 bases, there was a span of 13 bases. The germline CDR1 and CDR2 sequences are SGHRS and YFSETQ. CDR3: CASSLFSGGDGYTF. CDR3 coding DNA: TGCGCCAGCAGCTTGTTTTCGGGGGGCGATGGCTACACCTTC. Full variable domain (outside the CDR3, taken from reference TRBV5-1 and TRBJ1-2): KAGVTQTPRYLIKTRGQQVTLSCSPISGHRSVSWYQQTPGQGLQFLFEYFSETQRNKGNFPGRFSGRQFSNSRSEMNVSTLELGDSALYLCASSLFSGGDGYTFGSGTRLTVV.

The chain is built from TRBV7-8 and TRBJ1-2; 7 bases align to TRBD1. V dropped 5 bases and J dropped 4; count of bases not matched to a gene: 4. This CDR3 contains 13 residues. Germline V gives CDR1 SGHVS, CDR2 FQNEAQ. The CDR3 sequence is CASSPQGGYGYTF. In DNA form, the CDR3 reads TGTGCCAGCAGCCCGCAGGGGGGCTATGGCTACACCTTC.

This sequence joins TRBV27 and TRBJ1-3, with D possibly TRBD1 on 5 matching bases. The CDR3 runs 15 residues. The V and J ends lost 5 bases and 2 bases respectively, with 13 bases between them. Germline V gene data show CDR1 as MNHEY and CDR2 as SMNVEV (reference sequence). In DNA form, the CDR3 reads TGTGCCAGCAGTCCAGGGACGGCAGCTGGAAACACCATATATTTT. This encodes CASSPGTAAGNTIYF.

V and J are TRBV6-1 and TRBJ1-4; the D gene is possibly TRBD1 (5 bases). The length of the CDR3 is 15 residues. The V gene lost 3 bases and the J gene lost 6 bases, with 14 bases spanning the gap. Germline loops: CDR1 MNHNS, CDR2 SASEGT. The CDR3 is CASSDGGEGHEKLFF. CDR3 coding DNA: TGTGCCAGCAGTGACGGGGGAGAGGGGCATGAAAAACTGTTTTTT.

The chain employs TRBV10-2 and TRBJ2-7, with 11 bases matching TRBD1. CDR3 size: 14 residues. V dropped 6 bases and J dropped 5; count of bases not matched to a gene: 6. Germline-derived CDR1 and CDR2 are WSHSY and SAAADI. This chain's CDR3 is CASSGTGGVNEQYF. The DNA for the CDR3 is TGCGCCAGCAGCGGGACAGGGGGTGTGAACGAGCAGTACTTC.

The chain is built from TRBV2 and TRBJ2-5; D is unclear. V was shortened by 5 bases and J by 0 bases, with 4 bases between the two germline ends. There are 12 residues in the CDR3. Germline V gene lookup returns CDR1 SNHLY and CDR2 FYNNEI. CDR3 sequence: CASSLNQETQYF. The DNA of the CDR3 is TGTGCCAGCAGTCTGAACCAAGAGACCCAGTACTTC.

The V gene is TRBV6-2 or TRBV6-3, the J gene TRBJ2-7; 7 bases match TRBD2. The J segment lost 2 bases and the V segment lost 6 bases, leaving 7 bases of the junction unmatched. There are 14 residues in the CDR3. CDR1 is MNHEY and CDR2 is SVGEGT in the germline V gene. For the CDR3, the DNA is TGTGCCAGCAGCCGGTACGGGGGGACCTACGAGCAGTACTTC. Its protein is CASSRYGGTYEQYF.

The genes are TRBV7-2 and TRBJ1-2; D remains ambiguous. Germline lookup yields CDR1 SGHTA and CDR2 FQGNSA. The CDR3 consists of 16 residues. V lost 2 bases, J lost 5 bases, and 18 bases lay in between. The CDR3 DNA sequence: TGTGCCAGCAGCTTATTCCCGACCGGCTCTTCATATGGCTACACCTTC. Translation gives CASSLFPTGSSYGYTF.

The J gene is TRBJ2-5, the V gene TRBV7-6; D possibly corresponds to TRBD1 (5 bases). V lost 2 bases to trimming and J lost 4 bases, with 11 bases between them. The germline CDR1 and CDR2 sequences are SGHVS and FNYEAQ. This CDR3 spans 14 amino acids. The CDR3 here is CASSLRGWGETQYF. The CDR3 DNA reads TGTGCCAGCAGCTTAAGGGGTTGGGGAGAGACCCAGTACTTC.